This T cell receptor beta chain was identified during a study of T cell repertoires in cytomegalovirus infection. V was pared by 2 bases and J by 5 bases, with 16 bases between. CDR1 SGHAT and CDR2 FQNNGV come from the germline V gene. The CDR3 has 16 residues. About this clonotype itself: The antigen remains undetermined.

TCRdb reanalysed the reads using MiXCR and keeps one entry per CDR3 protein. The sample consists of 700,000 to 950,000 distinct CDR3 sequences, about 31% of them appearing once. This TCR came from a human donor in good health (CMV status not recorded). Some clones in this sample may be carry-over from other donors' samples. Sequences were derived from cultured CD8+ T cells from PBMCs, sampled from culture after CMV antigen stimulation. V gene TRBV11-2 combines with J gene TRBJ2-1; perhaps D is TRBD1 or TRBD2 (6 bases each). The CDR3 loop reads CASSLRAGGKHNEQFF. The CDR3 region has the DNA TGTGCCAGCAGCTTAAGGGCCGGGGGCAAACACAATGAGCAGTTCTTC.